In this sample, the clone carrying this T cell receptor (beta chain) turned up many times. Alongside a J-beta primer mix, a sample-barcoded 5' primer served in a second PCR lasting roughly 6 to 12 cycles. MiXCR, applied by TCRdb to the 5' RACE reads, yields one record per CDR3 protein. Among roughly 700,000 distinct CDR3 sequences listed, approximately 29% were seen once. This sample is part of a study of blood T cells in healthy people across ages. Trimming took 0 bases from V and 1 from J; bases not matched to a gene: 11. Germline lookup yields CDR1 SGDLS and CDR2 YYNGEE. The CDR3 has 18 residues. The sequenced material came from blood. The TCR originated in a woman at least 80 years old in good health. The chain couples TRBV9 to TRBJ2-5, with 8 bases matching TRBD2. The CDR3 coding sequence is TGTGCCAGCAGCGTAGGGTTCATGACGGCGGGAGGCCAAGAGACCCAGTACTTC. As protein: CASSVGFMTAGGQETQYF.